This T cell receptor (beta chain) comes out of a study of shared clonotypes between healthy human individuals. Regarding the study as a whole: Naive subsets usually exceeded memory subsets in estimated richness.

All participating donors were Caucasian adults from Nashville, Tennessee. Germline values: CDR1 GTSNPN, CDR2 SVGIG (reference sequence). The CDR3 extends over 13 amino acids. Trimming left V 2 bases short and J 2 bases short, with 9 bases between. This clone was seen only once. Its cognate antigen is unknown. Assay used: immunoSEQ multiplex PCR; TCRdb lists only in-frame clones, some missing. The sample has 2 million to 2.5 million clones; 90% to 97% are singletons. This TCR derives from a young man in good health. V usage is TRBV30 and J usage is TRBJ1-1, with TRBD1 as a possible D gene (5 bases). Material for sequencing was naive CD4+ T cells sorted from blood. Subset of the sample: CD45RA+ positively selected. The CDR3 sequence: CAWSRDSNTEAFF. CDR3 nucleotides: TGTGCCTGGAGTCGTGACAGTAACACTGAAGCTTTCTTT.